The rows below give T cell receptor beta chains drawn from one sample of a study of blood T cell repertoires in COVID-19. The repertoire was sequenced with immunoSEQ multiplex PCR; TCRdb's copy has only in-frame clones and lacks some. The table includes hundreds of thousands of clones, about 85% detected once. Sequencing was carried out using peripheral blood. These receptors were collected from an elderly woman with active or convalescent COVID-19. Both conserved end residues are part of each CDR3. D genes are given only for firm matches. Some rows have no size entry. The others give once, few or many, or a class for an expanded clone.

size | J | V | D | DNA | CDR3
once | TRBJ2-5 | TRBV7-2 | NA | TGTGCCAGCAGCTTGAATGAGGAGACCCAGTACTTC | CASSLNEETQYF
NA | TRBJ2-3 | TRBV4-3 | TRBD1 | TGCGCCAGCAGCCAGGGAGCAGGGGGCTTCACAGATACGCAGTATTTT | CASSQGAGGFTDTQYF
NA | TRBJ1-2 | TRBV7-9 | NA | TGTGCCAGCAGCTTAGAAAGGAGGAGTGGCTACACCTTC | CASSLERRSGYTF
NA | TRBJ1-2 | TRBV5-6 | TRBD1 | TGTGCCAGCAGCCCGGGGACAGGGGAAAACTATGGCTACACCTTC | CASSPGTGENYGYTF
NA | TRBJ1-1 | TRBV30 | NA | TGTGCCTGGAGTGCCATGAACACTGAAGCTTTCTTT | CAWSAMNTEAFF
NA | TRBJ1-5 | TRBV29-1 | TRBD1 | TGCAGCGGCGGGGACAGGGGTCAGCCCCAGCATTTT | CSGGDRGQPQHF
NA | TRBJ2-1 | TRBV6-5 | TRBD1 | TGTGCCAGCAGAGACAGGGGGCTGAGCAACAATGAGCAGTTCTTC | CASRDRGLSNNEQFF
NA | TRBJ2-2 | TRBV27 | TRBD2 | TGTGCCAGCAGTCTCGGGGGACTAGCGGGAGGCACCGGGGAGCTGTTTTTT | CASSLGGLAGGTGELFF
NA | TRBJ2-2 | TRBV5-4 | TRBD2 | TGTGCCAGCAGCCCCCTCGGAGCGGGGGGGACCGGGGAGCTGTTTTTT | CASSPLGAGGTGELFF
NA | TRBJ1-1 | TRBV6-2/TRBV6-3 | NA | TGTGCCAGCAGTCTACAGGGTCTGAACACTGAAGCTTTCTTT | CASSLQGLNTEAFF